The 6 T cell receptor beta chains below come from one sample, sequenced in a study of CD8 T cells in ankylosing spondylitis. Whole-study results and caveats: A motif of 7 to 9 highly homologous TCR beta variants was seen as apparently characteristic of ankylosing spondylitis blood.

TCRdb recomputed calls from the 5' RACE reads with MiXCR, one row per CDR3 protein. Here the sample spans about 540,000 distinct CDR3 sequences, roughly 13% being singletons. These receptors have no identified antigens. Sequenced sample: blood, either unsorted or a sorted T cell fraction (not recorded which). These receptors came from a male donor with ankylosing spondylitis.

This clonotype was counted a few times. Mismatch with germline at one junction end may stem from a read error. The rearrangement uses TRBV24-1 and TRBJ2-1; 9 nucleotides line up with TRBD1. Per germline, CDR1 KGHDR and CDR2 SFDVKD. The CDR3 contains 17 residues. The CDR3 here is CAASDIPGQGWYNEQFF. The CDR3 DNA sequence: TGTGCCGCCAGTGATATTCCGGGACAGGGTTGGTACAATGAGCAGTTCTTC.

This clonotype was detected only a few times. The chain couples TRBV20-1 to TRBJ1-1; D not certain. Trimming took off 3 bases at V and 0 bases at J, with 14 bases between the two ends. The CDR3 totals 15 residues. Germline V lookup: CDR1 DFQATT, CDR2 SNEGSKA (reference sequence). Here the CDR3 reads CSASLPEGLNTEAFF. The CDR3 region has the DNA TGCAGTGCTAGCCTTCCGGAAGGACTGAACACTGAAGCTTTCTTT.

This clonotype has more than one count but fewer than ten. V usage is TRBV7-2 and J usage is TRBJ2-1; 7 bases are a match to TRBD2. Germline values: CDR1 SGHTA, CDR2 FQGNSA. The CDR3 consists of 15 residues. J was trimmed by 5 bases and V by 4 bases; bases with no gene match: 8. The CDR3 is CASSSAGPANNEQFF. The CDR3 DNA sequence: TGTGCCAGCAGCTCAGCGGGACCAGCCAACAATGAGCAGTTCTTC.

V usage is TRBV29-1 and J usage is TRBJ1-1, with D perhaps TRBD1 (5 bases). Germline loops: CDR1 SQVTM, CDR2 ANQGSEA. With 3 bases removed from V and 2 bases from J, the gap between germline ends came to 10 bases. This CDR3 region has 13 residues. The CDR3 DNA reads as TGCAGCGTTGACGTCCAGGGCAACACTGAAGCTTTCTTT. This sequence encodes CSVDVQGNTEAFF. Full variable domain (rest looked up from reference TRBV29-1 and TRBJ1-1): SAVISQKPSRDICQRGTSLTIQCQVDSQVTMMFWYRQQPGQSLTLIATANQGSEATYESGFVIDKFPISRPNLTFSTLTVSNMSPEDSSIYLCSVDVQGNTEAFFGQGTRLTVV.

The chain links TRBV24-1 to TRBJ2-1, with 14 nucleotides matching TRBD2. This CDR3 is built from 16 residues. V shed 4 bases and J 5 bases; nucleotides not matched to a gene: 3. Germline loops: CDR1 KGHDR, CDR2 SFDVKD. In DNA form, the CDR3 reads TGTGCCACCAGTGAGCCGGGACTAGCGGGAGACAATGAGCAGTTCTTC. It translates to CATSEPGLAGDNEQFF.

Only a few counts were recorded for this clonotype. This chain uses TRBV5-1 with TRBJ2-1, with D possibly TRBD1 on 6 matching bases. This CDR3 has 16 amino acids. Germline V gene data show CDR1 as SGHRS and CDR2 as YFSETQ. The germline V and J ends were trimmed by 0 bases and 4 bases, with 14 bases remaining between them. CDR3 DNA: TGCGCCAGCAGCTTGGATCCAGGGGTGGCATACAATGAGCAGTTCTTC. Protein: CASSLDPGVAYNEQFF.